A single sample is the source of the 13 T cell receptor beta chains below, sequenced in a study of cytomegalovirus exposure and HLA in healthy donors. PCR amplification relied on 60 Vbeta primers (plus 13 Jbeta primers). Here immunoSEQ multiplex PCR was the method, and the copy in TCRdb shows in-frame clones only, minus some. There are some 140,000 clones in the sample; 79% occur only once, and just under 1% lies in the top ten. The sample was PBMCs. These receptor sequences come from a man aged 18 to 29 in good health and CMV-seronegative.

The V and J genes are TRBV7-2 and TRBJ1-1; D is unclear. CDR3 length equals 13 residues. In germline, CDR1 is SGHTA, CDR2 FQGNSA. V was pared by 6 bases and J by 5 bases, with 13 bases between. The CDR3 DNA follows: TGTGCCAGCAGTTTCAGAGGAGGGACTGAAGCTTTCTTT. Residues: CASSFRGGTEAFF.

This sequence joins TRBV4-1 and TRBJ1-1; 7 nucleotides match TRBD1. This CDR3 contains 17 residues. Looked up from germline, CDR1 is MGHRA and CDR2 is YSYEKL. With V trimmed by 4 bases and J by 2 bases, 13 bases remained unmatched. The CDR3: CASSLLLTGLRNTEAFF. CDR3 nucleotides: TGCGCCAGCAGCCTACTTCTGACAGGGTTAAGAAACACTGAAGCTTTCTTT.

The V and J genes are TRBV12-5 and TRBJ1-5; no firm D call. CDR3 size: 13 residues. With 4 bases removed from V and 6 bases from J, the gap between germline ends came to 10 bases. Germline CDR1 and CDR2: LGHNT and FRNRAP. DNA for the CDR3: TGTGCTAGTGGTTCCACTCATCCTCAGCCCCAGCATTTT. This translates into CASGSTHPQPQHF.

In regard to this clone: At one end, the junction sequence differs from germline, possibly due to a read error. The chain carries TRBV7-7 and TRBJ2-1, with 8 nucleotides matching TRBD1. This CDR3 has 14 amino acids. Germline values: CDR1 SSHAT, CDR2 FNYEAQ (reference sequence). In nucleotides, the CDR3 is TGTGCTAGCAGCTCCCAGGGGGCGGGGAATGAGCAGTTCTTC. Translation: CASSSQGAGNEQFF.

This clone has a handful of counts. The chain couples TRBV29-1 to TRBJ1-1, with D perhaps TRBD1 (6 bases). CDR3 length: 12 amino acids. Germline CDR1 and CDR2: SQVTM and ANQGSEA. V shed 7 bases and J shed 0 bases, with 9 bases lying between them. The CDR3 region has the DNA TGCAGCGGGGACAAGCTGAACACTGAAGCTTTCTTT. Its translation is CSGDKLNTEAFF.

This clone was seen a single time. In nucleotides, the CDR3 is TGTGCCAGCAGCGAAAGACGGGTTGGGGGGACCCACAATGAGCAGTTCTTC. Translating gives CASSERRVGGTHNEQFF. This sequence joins TRBV9 and TRBJ2-1; maybe TRBD2 (6 bases). This CDR3 comprises 17 residues. Germline CDR1 is SGDLS and CDR2 is YYNGEE. The V and J ends lost 3 bases and 5 bases respectively, with 21 bases between them.

The V gene is TRBV5-4, the J gene TRBJ2-7, with 12 nucleotides matching TRBD1. The CDR3 length is 14 residues. Germline loops: CDR1 SGHNT, CDR2 YYREEE (reference sequence). V lost 5 bases and J lost 6; bases outside the gene matches: 6. CDR3 in amino acids: CASSPGTGGVEQYF. CDR3 nucleotide sequence: TGTGCCAGCAGTCCCGGGACAGGGGGCGTCGAGCAGTACTTC.

The V gene is TRBV5-1, the J gene TRBJ1-6; 10 bases fit TRBD1. V shed 5 bases and J 7 bases; nucleotides not matched to a gene: 0. The CDR3 runs 13 residues. The germline V gene encodes CDR1 SGHRS and CDR2 YFSETQ. CDR3 sequence: CASRGQGNSPLHF. Here the CDR3 DNA reads TGCGCCAGCAGGGGACAGGGGAATTCACCCCTCCACTTT.

This clone occurred once. The chain employs TRBV19 and TRBJ2-2, with TRBD2 identical over 7 bases. Per the germline V gene, CDR1 is LNHDA and CDR2 is SQIVND (reference sequence). V shed 10 bases and J 1 base; nucleotides not matched to a gene: 3. The CDR3 sequence is 13 residues long. CDR3 in amino acids: CATGGGNTGELFF. The CDR3 bases are TGTGCCACCGGCGGGGGGAACACCGGGGAGCTGTTTTTT.

This clone was seen a handful of times. The V and J genes are TRBV10-3 and TRBJ2-2; no reliable D call. V was cut by 8 bases and J by 9 bases, with 10 bases left in between. The germline gives CDR1 ENHRY, CDR2 SYGVKD. The CDR3 is 11 residues long. CDR3 DNA: TGTGCCATCGGGCAAGACAGGGAGCTGTTTTTT. Translated: CAIGQDRELFF.

This chain connects TRBV9 to TRBJ2-7; TRBD2 agrees at 7 bases. The CDR3 is made up of 15 amino acids. Per germline, CDR1 SGDLS and CDR2 YYNGEE. After removal of 4 bases from V and 7 bases from J, the junction contained 14 bases not matched to a gene. The CDR3 region has the DNA TGTGCCAGCAGCCCACCCGAAGCGGGGTTTCGAGAGCAGTACTTC. As protein: CASSPPEAGFREQYF.

This clone came up a few times. This sequence joins TRBV4-1 and TRBJ2-7, with TRBD1 matching 7 bases. The CDR3 is 14 residues long. Germline lookup yields CDR1 MGHRA and CDR2 YSYEKL. After removal of 6 bases from V and 3 bases from J, the junction contained 8 bases not matched to a gene. CDR3 sequence reads: CASSPTGEYYEQYF. The CDR3, as DNA: TGCGCCAGCAGTCCTACAGGGGAATACTACGAGCAGTACTTC.

CDR3: CASSRTGIYNSPLHF. The CDR3 DNA reads as TGTGCCAGCTCAAGGACAGGAATCTATAATTCACCCCTCCACTTT. The V gene is TRBV18, the J gene TRBJ1-6, with TRBD1 identical over 7 bases. Germline V gene sequence: CDR1 KGHSH, CDR2 LQKENI. The J segment lost 3 bases and the V segment lost 5 bases, leaving 4 bases of the junction unmatched. The CDR3 is 15 amino acids.